A selection of T cell receptor beta chains follows, all from one sample in a study of shared clonotypes between healthy human individuals. Libraries were prepared by immunoSEQ multiplex PCR; TCRdb keeps only in-frame clonotypes and omits some of them. The repertoire consists of around 600,000 clones, with roughly 95% occurring once and the leading ten covering about 0.11%. The sample consisted of naive CD8+ T cells sorted from blood. Source of these receptors: a woman aged 30 to 39 in good health. Both conserved end residues are part of each CDR3. D genes are given only for firm matches. Rows give clone size only sometimes, using once, few, many, or a class for an expanded clone.

V,size,D,J,CDR3,DNA
TRBV30,once,TRBD1,TRBJ2-3,CAWSWTGGTDTQYF,TGTGCCTGGAGTTGGACAGGGGGCACAGATACGCAGTATTTT
TRBV2,.,.,TRBJ2-1,CASSEHEQFF,TGTGCCAGCAGTGAACATGAGCAGTTCTTC
TRBV11-2,.,TRBD1,TRBJ2-7,CASSYPGTGTYYEQYF,TGTGCCAGCAGCTACCCCGGGACAGGTACCTACTACGAGCAGTACTTC
TRBV4-2,.,TRBD2,TRBJ2-1,CASSQVLAGSNEQFF,TGTGCCAGCAGCCAAGTCCTAGCGGGGTCCAATGAGCAGTTCTTC
TRBV9,.,.,TRBJ2-1,CASSVRATGYSYNEQFF,TGTGCCAGCAGCGTAAGAGCGACGGGATACTCCTACAATGAGCAGTTCTTC
TRBV6-5,once,.,TRBJ2-7,CASSYGTGGAYEQYF,TGTGCCAGCAGTTACGGGACTGGGGGTGCCTACGAGCAGTACTTC
TRBV7-9,few,TRBD1,TRBJ1-1,CASSPWTGMNTEAFF,TGTGCCAGCAGCCCTTGGACAGGGATGAACACTGAAGCTTTCTTT
TRBV11-2,.,.,TRBJ2-7,CASSLSEDYEQYF,TGTGCCAGCAGCTTGAGTGAGGACTACGAGCAGTACTTC
TRBV4-1,.,.,TRBJ2-2,CASSQSFLTGELFF,TGCGCCAGCAGCCAGAGCTTTCTCACCGGGGAGCTGTTTTTT
TRBV9,.,.,TRBJ2-7,CASSVVEGELYF,TGTGCCAGCAGCGTAGTAGAGGGGGAACTGTACTTC
TRBV9,once,.,TRBJ1-2,CASSANGGYYGYTF,TGTGCCAGCAGCGCAAACGGAGGGTACTATGGCTACACCTTC
TRBV4-2,.,TRBD2,TRBJ2-7,CASSQEGGSSYEQYF,TGTGCCAGCAGCCAAGAGGGCGGGAGTTCCTACGAGCAGTACTTC
TRBV27,.,TRBD1,TRBJ1-2,CASAQIGTGGNGYTF,TGTGCCAGCGCTCAAATAGGGACAGGAGGTAATGGCTACACCTTC
TRBV6-6,.,.,TRBJ2-6,CASSYDGTGANVLTF,TGTGCCAGCAGTTACGACGGAACTGGGGCCAACGTCCTGACTTTC
TRBV28,.,TRBD2,TRBJ2-7,CASSLPVSGSPYEQYF,TGTGCCAGCAGTCTCCCCGTTAGCGGGAGTCCCTACGAGCAGTACTTC
TRBV4-2,.,TRBD2,TRBJ2-7,CASSQSRLAGEGEQYF,TGTGCCAGCAGTCAATCTCGACTAGCGGGAGAAGGGGAGCAGTACTTC
TRBV13,.,TRBD1,TRBJ2-7,CASSLGTGGGYEQYF,TGTGCCAGCAGCTTAGGTACAGGGGGCGGCTACGAGCAGTACTTC
TRBV5-1,.,TRBD1,TRBJ2-7,CASSPPAVGQGRHEQYF,TGCGCCAGCAGCCCCCCAGCCGTAGGACAGGGACGACACGAGCAGTACTTC
TRBV7-3,.,TRBD2,TRBJ2-2,CASSQLAGGFGELFF,TGTGCCAGCAGTCAACTAGCGGGAGGGTTCGGGGAGCTGTTTTTT
TRBV5-4,.,TRBD2,TRBJ2-1,CASSPLAGASSYNEQFF,TGTGCCAGCAGTCCTCTAGCGGGAGCCAGCTCCTACAATGAGCAGTTCTTC
TRBV5-1,once,.,TRBJ2-7,CASSLRGEAYEQYF,TGCGCCAGCAGCTTGCGAGGGGAAGCCTACGAGCAGTACTTC
TRBV4-1,.,TRBD2,TRBJ2-7,CASSGAGGPYEQYF,TGCGCCAGCAGTGGAGCGGGAGGTCCCTACGAGCAGTACTTC
TRBV5-6,.,TRBD1,TRBJ2-2,CASSSTRGMTGELFF,TGTGCCAGCAGCTCTACCAGGGGGATGACCGGGGAGCTGTTTTTT
TRBV9,.,.,TRBJ1-1,CASSGGMTEAFF,TGTGCCAGCAGCGGCGGTATGACTGAAGCTTTCTTT
TRBV7-6,.,.,TRBJ1-5,CASSLDRDQPQHF,TGTGCCAGCAGCTTAGATCGAGATCAGCCCCAGCATTTT
TRBV2,.,TRBD2,TRBJ2-1,CASVTSGYNEQFF,TGTGCCAGCGTGACTAGCGGGTACAATGAGCAGTTCTTC
TRBV28,.,.,TRBJ2-7,CASSLKLALYEQYF,TGTGCCAGCAGTTTGAAACTAGCCCTCTACGAGCAGTACTTC
TRBV2,.,TRBD2,TRBJ2-1,CASSDGREIYNEQFF,TGTGCCAGCAGTGATGGGCGGGAGATCTACAATGAGCAGTTCTTC
TRBV28,.,TRBD2,TRBJ2-7,CASRPAGVPYEQYF,TGTGCCAGCAGGCCAGCGGGAGTCCCCTACGAGCAGTACTTC
TRBV2,.,.,TRBJ2-7,CASSGDWTNEQYF,TGTGCCAGCAGTGGTGATTGGACTAACGAGCAGTACTTC
TRBV6-5,.,TRBD2,TRBJ2-2,CASSILAGVTGELFF,TGTGCCAGCAGCATCCTAGCGGGAGTCACCGGGGAGCTGTTTTTT
TRBV19,.,.,TRBJ1-5,CASSVSNRADQPQHF,TGTGCCAGTAGCGTGTCAAACAGGGCCGATCAGCCCCAGCATTTT
TRBV6-1,.,TRBD2,TRBJ2-1,CASSLLASNEQFF,TGTGCCAGCAGTCTACTAGCGAGCAATGAGCAGTTCTTC
TRBV19,.,TRBD2,TRBJ2-7,CASSTSSGAREQYF,TGTGCCAGTAGTACCTCTAGCGGGGCAAGGGAGCAGTACTTC
TRBV13,few,.,TRBJ2-7,CASSTNSYEQYF,TGTGCCAGCAGCACCAACTCCTACGAGCAGTACTTC
TRBV7-8,.,TRBD2,TRBJ2-3,CASSSPGLAFADTQYF,TGTGCCAGCAGCTCCCCGGGACTAGCCTTTGCAGATACGCAGTATTTT
TRBV27,.,.,TRBJ2-3,CASSRSSWESDTQYF,TGTGCCAGCAGTAGGAGTTCGTGGGAGTCAGATACGCAGTATTTT
TRBV6-6,.,.,TRBJ2-3,CASSRRARTDTQYF,TGTGCCAGCTCCCGCAGGGCTCGCACAGATACGCAGTATTTT
TRBV2,.,TRBD2,TRBJ2-1,CASSDPLADAYNEQFF,TGTGCCAGCAGTGACCCCCTAGCGGACGCATACAATGAGCAGTTCTTC
TRBV27,.,.,TRBJ2-1,CASSLTGGGNNEQFF,TGTGCCAGCAGTTTAACCGGGGGTGGAAACAATGAGCAGTTCTTC
TRBV5-1,.,.,TRBJ2-2,CASSPEEGWGTGELFF,TGCGCCAGCAGCCCGGAGGAGGGATGGGGGACCGGGGAGCTGTTTTTT
TRBV12-1,once,.,TRBJ1-4,CASSRDRGRELFF,TGTGCCAGCAGCCGGGACAGGGGACGGGAACTGTTTTTT
TRBV6-5,.,.,TRBJ2-2,CASSPLGGAAGELFF,TGTGCCAGCAGCCCCCTAGGGGGGGCCGCCGGGGAGCTGTTTTTT
TRBV2,.,TRBD1,TRBJ1-5,CASGMTGNSQPQHF,TGTGCCAGCGGGATGACAGGGAATAGTCAGCCCCAGCATTTT
TRBV4-1,.,.,TRBJ1-3,CASSQVPRERGNTIYF,TGCGCCAGCAGCCAAGTGCCCAGGGAACGTGGAAACACCATATATTTT
TRBV27,.,.,TRBJ2-2,CASSLSGIATGELFF,TGTGCCAGCAGTTTATCGGGTATAGCGACCGGGGAGCTGTTTTTT
TRBV7-8,.,TRBD2,TRBJ2-5,CASSLGLAGVLETQYF,TGTGCCAGCAGCTTAGGGCTAGCGGGAGTGCTCGAGACCCAGTACTTC
TRBV27,.,TRBD2,TRBJ2-1,CASSLSLAGGLSSNEQFF,TGTGCCAGCAGTTTATCTCTAGCGGGAGGCCTTTCGTCCAATGAGCAGTTCTTC